This entry lists 27 T cell receptor beta chains sequenced from one sample in a study of OX40 agonist ivuxolimab in advanced cancers. Library construction relied on the immunoSEQ multiplex PCR assay. Here the immuneACCESS table is served through TCRdb, limited to in-frame sequences with V and J called. Missing clones are a known gap in these copies; in checked studies unresolved V genes cover under half, and the rest lacks a known reason. The sample table lists about 94,000 clones, roughly 84% of them with a count of one. The top ten clones comprise approximately 0.3% of the sample. The source material was CD4+ or CD8+ T cells sorted from blood, sampled in a trial of the OX40 agonist ivuxolimab. These receptors all come from an adult with an advanced solid tumor such as melanoma, head and neck, liver or kidney cancer.

The chain carries TRBV4-1 and TRBJ2-1; D unclear. The CDR3 sequence is 14 residues long. Germline V gene lookup returns CDR1 MGHRA and CDR2 YSYEKL. Trimming took off 6 bases at V and 7 bases at J, with 16 bases between the two ends. CDR3: CASRPLPVANEQFF. Written as DNA, the CDR3 is TGCGCCAGCAGACCACTTCCGGTGGCTAATGAGCAGTTCTTC.

CDR3 coding DNA: TGTGCCAGTAGTACCCCCATGGCGGGGGTTTCCTACAATGAGCAGTTCTTC. Its translation is CASSTPMAGVSYNEQFF. The chain joins TRBV19 to TRBJ2-1; 7 bases align to TRBD2. This CDR3 is 17 amino acids long. The junction had 10 bases not matched to a gene; V was cut back by 4 bases and J by 1 base. CDR1 LNHDA and CDR2 SQIVND come from the germline V gene (reference sequence). Using reference TRBV19 and TRBJ2-1 for the parts outside the CDR3, the full variable domain is DGGITQSPKYLFRKEGQNVTLSCEQNLNHDAMYWYRQDPGQGLRLIYYSQIVNDFQKGDIAEGYSVSREKKESFPLTVTSAQKNPTAFYLCASSTPMAGVSYNEQFFGPGTRLTVL.

The CDR3 region is CASSLGTGGYTF. The CDR3 DNA follows: TGTGCCAGCAGTTTGGGGACAGGCGGCTACACCTTC. The chain has TRBV6-5 and TRBJ1-2; TRBD1 matches 8 bases. The CDR3 consists of 12 residues. The V gene's germline CDR1 is MNHEY and CDR2 SVGAGI. Unmatched junction bases numbered 3, after V lost 4 bases and J lost 8 bases.

The CDR3 DNA reads as TGTGCCAGCAGCCCCAGGGCGGGGGGGCAGTTGACCCAGTACTTC. This encodes CASSPRAGGQLTQYF. The chain combines TRBV9 with TRBJ2-5; 9 nucleotides match TRBD2. The germline V gene encodes CDR1 SGDLS and CDR2 YYNGEE. V lost 4 bases and J lost 7; bases outside the gene matches: 11. The CDR3 loop spans 15 amino acids.

This clone has more than one count but fewer than ten. This rearrangement joins TRBV5-8 to TRBJ1-2, with D perhaps matching TRBD1 (6 bases). The CDR3 is made up of 13 amino acids. CDR1 and CDR2 (germline): SGHTS, YDEGEE. Trimming shortened V by 4 bases and J by 4 bases, and 11 bases separated the two germline ends. CDR3 in amino acids: CASSPQGGYGYTF. The CDR3 bases are TGTGCCAGCAGCCCACAGGGAGGCTATGGCTACACCTTC.

V gene TRBV7-8 combines with J gene TRBJ1-2; 11 nucleotides agree with TRBD1. Germline V gene lookup returns CDR1 SGHVS and CDR2 FQNEAQ. The CDR3 totals 15 residues. The ends lost 5 bases at V and 3 bases at J; junction bases unmatched: 5. The CDR3 here is CASSLRDRGDYGYTF. The CDR3 DNA reads as TGTGCCAGCAGCCTCCGGGACAGGGGGGACTATGGCTACACCTTC.

This chain connects TRBV6-1 to TRBJ2-1; TRBD1 agrees at 7 bases. Germline CDR1 is MNHNS and CDR2 is SASEGT. This CDR3 has 13 residues. V shed 5 bases, J shed 7 bases, and the junction held 5 bases outside the gene matches. The CDR3: CASSFSGQNEQFF. CDR3 in DNA: TGTGCCAGCAGTTTCTCGGGACAGAATGAGCAGTTCTTC.

J is TRBJ1-2 and V is TRBV6-5, with TRBD1 identical over 9 bases. V shed 6 bases, J shed 11 bases, and the junction held 10 bases outside the gene matches. The CDR3 has 13 residues. Germline V gives CDR1 MNHEY, CDR2 SVGAGI. CDR3 in DNA: TGTGCCAGCAGAATGGACAGGGGCGTCCGTTACACCTTC. It specifies CASRMDRGVRYTF.

The chain combines TRBV19 with TRBJ1-3; the D is unclear. V lost 6 bases to trimming and J lost 0 bases, with 12 bases between them. The germline V gene has CDR1 LNHDA and CDR2 SQIVND (reference sequence). This CDR3 is 15 amino acids long. As DNA, the CDR3 is TGTGCCAGTAGATTCGAGTCGGCCTCTGGAAACACCATATATTTT. Its protein is CASRFESASGNTIYF. Combining the CDR3 with reference TRBV19 and TRBJ1-3 gives the whole variable domain DGGITQSPKYLFRKEGQNVTLSCEQNLNHDAMYWYRQDPGQGLRLIYYSQIVNDFQKGDIAEGYSVSREKKESFPLTVTSAQKNPTAFYLCASRFESASGNTIYFGEGSWLTVV.

The CDR3 loop is CASSSGQIQETQYF. The CDR3 bases are TGTGCCAGCAGTTCGGGACAGATCCAAGAGACCCAGTACTTC. The chain recombines TRBV6-5 with TRBJ2-5, with 7 bases lining up with TRBD1. The V segment lost 4 bases and the J segment 1 base; nucleotides outside the gene matches: 3. Germline lookup yields CDR1 MNHEY and CDR2 SVGAGI. This CDR3 spans 14 amino acids.

This clone appeared once. The chain combines TRBV5-1 with TRBJ2-1; D perhaps matches TRBD1 (8 bases). Per germline, CDR1 SGHRS and CDR2 YFSETQ. The germline V and J ends were trimmed by 0 bases and 7 bases, with 14 bases remaining between them. The CDR3 sequence is 15 residues long. CDR3 in DNA: TGCGCCAGCAGCTTGGGGACAGGGAGGGGGAATGAGCAGTTCTTC. Encoded protein: CASSLGTGRGNEQFF.

This clone was detected only once. The chain has TRBV6-1 and TRBJ2-1; the D is unclear. Deletions cut 2 bases from V and 7 bases from J, with 9 bases between. Germline V lookup: CDR1 MNHNS, CDR2 SASEGT. This CDR3 region has 13 residues. CDR3 coding DNA: TGTGCCAGCAGTGAAAGTGGAATTAATGAGCAGTTCTTC. Protein: CASSESGINEQFF.

The J gene is TRBJ2-7, the V gene TRBV7-2, with TRBD1 as a possible D gene (6 bases). CDR1 is SGHTA, CDR2 FQGNSA, per germline. The CDR3 spans 13 residues. The V end was cut by 6 bases, the J end by 1 base, with 10 bases between. CDR3 sequence: CASSHGQSYEQYF. CDR3 coding DNA: TGTGCCAGCAGTCATGGACAGTCCTACGAGCAGTACTTC.

The chain uses TRBV5-5 and TRBJ1-4, with 7 bases lining up with TRBD1. This CDR3 has 16 residues. The V gene end was trimmed by 2 bases and the J gene end by 1 base; junction bases not matched to a gene: 5. Looked up from germline, CDR1 is SGHKS and CDR2 is YYEKEE (reference sequence). The CDR3 coding sequence is TGTGCCAGCAGCTTCGAAAGACAGGGAACTAATGAAAAACTGTTTTTT. Translation gives CASSFERQGTNEKLFF.

The chain joins TRBV5-4 to TRBJ1-6; 8 bases are a match to TRBD1. The CDR3 consists of 16 residues. The germline V gene encodes CDR1 SGHNT and CDR2 YYREEE (reference sequence). V was pared by 4 bases and J by 12 bases, with 15 bases of the junction left unmatched. In DNA, the CDR3 is TGTGCCAGCAGCCTGACAGGGACAGGTGCATCTAGACCCCTCCACTTT. Translated, it gives CASSLTGTGASRPLHF.

The rearrangement uses TRBV6-6 and TRBJ2-7; TRBD2 might be the D (7 bases). CDR3 length: 15 residues. Germline values: CDR1 MNHNY, CDR2 SVGAGI (reference sequence). V lost 5 bases, J lost 5 bases, and 19 bases lay in between. The CDR3, as DNA: TGTGCCAGCAGTACCCGGGTCGGGGGGCGAGACGAGCAGTACTTC. This codes for CASSTRVGGRDEQYF.

The chain carries TRBV5-1 and TRBJ1-5, with a tentative D call TRBD1 (6 bases). CDR1 is SGHRS and CDR2 is YFSETQ in the germline V gene. This CDR3 has 15 amino acids. Trimming removed 0 bases from V and 4 bases from J, with 11 bases in between. As DNA, the CDR3 is TGCGCCAGCAGCTTGGGCCAGGGGCGTAATCAGCCCCAGCATTTT. Translating it yields CASSLGQGRNQPQHF.

V usage is TRBV19 and J usage is TRBJ1-1; 7 bases are shared with TRBD1. The CDR3 has 14 residues. The germline V gene has CDR1 LNHDA and CDR2 SQIVND (reference sequence). Trimming took 4 bases from V and 4 from J; bases not matched to a gene: 6. CDR3 in DNA: TGTGCCAGTAGTACACAGGACAGGCTCACTGAAGCTTTCTTT. It yields the protein CASSTQDRLTEAFF.

In DNA form, the CDR3 reads TGTGCCAGCAGTTCCGTTAGCGGGGGGGGCCAAGAGACCCAGTACTTC. Translation gives CASSSVSGGGQETQYF. V and J are TRBV6-5 and TRBJ2-5; TRBD2 matches 11 bases. The CDR3 length is 16 residues. Germline lookup yields CDR1 MNHEY and CDR2 SVGAGI. J gave up 1 base and V 4 bases, and 5 bases lay outside the gene matches.

The chain employs TRBV5-1 and TRBJ2-3, with TRBD2 identical over 7 bases. The CDR3 contains 16 residues. CDR1 is SGHRS and CDR2 is YFSETQ in the germline V gene. The junction had 4 bases not matched to a gene; V was cut back by 0 bases and J by 0 bases. The CDR3 DNA sequence: TGCGCCAGCAGCTTGGCGGCTAGCGGAAGCACAGATACGCAGTATTTT. This codes for CASSLAASGSTDTQYF.

This chain links TRBV5-1 with TRBJ1-4; no definite D call. The V gene lost 3 bases and the J gene lost 5 bases, with 14 bases spanning the gap. CDR1 and CDR2 (germline): SGHRS, YFSETQ. The CDR3 covers 15 residues. The CDR3 sequence is CASSSGIAMNEKLFF. The CDR3 DNA reads as TGCGCCAGCAGCTCAGGCATTGCAATGAATGAAAAACTGTTTTTT.

The chain employs TRBV9 and TRBJ1-3; the match to TRBD1 covers 11 bases. The V gene end was trimmed by 4 bases and the J gene end by 0 bases; junction bases not matched to a gene: 6. CDR1 SGDLS and CDR2 YYNGEE come from the germline V gene. The CDR3 is made up of 17 amino acids. CDR3 in amino acids: CASSPLDRGLSGNTIYF. The CDR3 bases are TGTGCCAGCAGCCCATTGGACAGGGGGCTCTCTGGAAACACCATATATTTT.

This clone was seen just once. The chain links TRBV18 to TRBJ1-1; D unresolved. The germline CDR1 and CDR2 sequences are KGHSH and LQKENI. Trimming stripped 4 bases from V and 7 bases from J, with 13 bases between. CDR3 size: 13 residues. The DNA for the CDR3 is TGTGCCAGCTCACAGGAGTTAGAAGGTGAAGCTTTCTTT. It codes for CASSQELEGEAFF.

The chain links TRBV9 to TRBJ2-7; D unclear. CDR1 and CDR2 (germline): SGDLS, YYNGEE. V was trimmed by 0 bases and J by 4 bases, leaving 8 bases between them. The CDR3 spans 13 residues. This CDR3 is CASSVGWEYEQYF. DNA for the CDR3: TGTGCCAGCAGCGTAGGTTGGGAATACGAGCAGTACTTC. The full variable domain, in which reference TRBV9 and TRBJ2-7 provide the parts outside the CDR3, is DSGVTQTPKHLITATGQRVTLRCSPRSGDLSVYWYQQSLDQGLQFLIQYYNGEERAKGNILERFSAQQFPDLHSELNLSSLELGDSALYFCASSVGWEYEQYFGPGTRLTVT.

This clone was counted a few times. The genes are TRBV6-5 and TRBJ2-7, with 9 bases fitting TRBD1. Losses at the gene ends were 0 bases for V and 0 bases for J; bases not matched to a gene: 0. The CDR3 is 15 amino acids. CDR1 and CDR2 (germline): MNHEY, SVGAGI. The CDR3 loop reads CASSYSDRGSYEQYF. The CDR3, as DNA: TGTGCCAGCAGTTACTCGGACAGGGGCTCCTACGAGCAGTACTTC.

The rearrangement links TRBV7-2 to TRBJ2-1, with D tentatively TRBD1 (6 bases). The CDR3 is made up of 14 amino acids. V lost 2 bases, J lost 6 bases, and 11 bases lay in between. Germline CDR1 and CDR2: SGHTA and FQGNSA. CDR3 protein: CASSLFQGPNEQFF. CDR3 nucleotide sequence: TGTGCCAGCAGCTTATTTCAGGGGCCCAATGAGCAGTTCTTC.

The CDR3, as DNA: TGTGCCAGCAGCTTAAGCAGCATTAACTATGGCTACACCTTC. Encoded protein: CASSLSSINYGYTF. The chain carries TRBV7-2 and TRBJ1-2; unclear D gene. This CDR3 spans 14 amino acids. Germline V gene lookup returns CDR1 SGHTA and CDR2 FQGNSA. V was pared by 2 bases and J by 1 base, with 8 bases between.